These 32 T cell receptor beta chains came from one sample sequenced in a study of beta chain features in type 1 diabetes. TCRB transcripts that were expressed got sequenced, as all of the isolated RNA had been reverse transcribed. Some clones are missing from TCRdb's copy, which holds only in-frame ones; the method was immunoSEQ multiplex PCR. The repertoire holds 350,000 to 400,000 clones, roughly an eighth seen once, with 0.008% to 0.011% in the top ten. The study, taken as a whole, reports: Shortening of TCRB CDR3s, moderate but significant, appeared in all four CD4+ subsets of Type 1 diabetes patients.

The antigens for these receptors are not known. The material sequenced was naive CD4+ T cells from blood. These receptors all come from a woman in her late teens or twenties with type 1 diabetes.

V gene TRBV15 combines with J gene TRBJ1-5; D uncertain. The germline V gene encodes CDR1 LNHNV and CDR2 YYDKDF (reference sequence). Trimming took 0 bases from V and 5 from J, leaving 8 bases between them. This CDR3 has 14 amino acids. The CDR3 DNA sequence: TGTGCCACCAGCAGAGATACGGACTATCAGCCCCAGCATTTT. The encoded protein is CATSRDTDYQPQHF.

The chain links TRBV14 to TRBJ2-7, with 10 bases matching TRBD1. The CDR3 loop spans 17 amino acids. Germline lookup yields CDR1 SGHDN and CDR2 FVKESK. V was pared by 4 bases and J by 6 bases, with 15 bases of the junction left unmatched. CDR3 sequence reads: CASSLLRDRGLLREQYF. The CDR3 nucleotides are TGTGCCAGCAGCCTCCTCCGGGACAGGGGCCTACTACGCGAGCAGTACTTC.

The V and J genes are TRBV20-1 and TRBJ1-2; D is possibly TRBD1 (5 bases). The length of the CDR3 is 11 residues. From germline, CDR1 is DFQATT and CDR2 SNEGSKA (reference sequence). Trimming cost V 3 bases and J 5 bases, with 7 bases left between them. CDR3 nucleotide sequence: TGCAGTGCTAGCAGGGAATATGGCTACACCTTC. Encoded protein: CSASREYGYTF.

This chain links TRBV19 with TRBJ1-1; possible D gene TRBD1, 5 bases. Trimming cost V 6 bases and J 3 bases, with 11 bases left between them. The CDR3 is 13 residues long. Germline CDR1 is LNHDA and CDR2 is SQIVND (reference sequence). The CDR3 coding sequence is TGTGCCAGTAGCCACAGGTACTACACTGAAGCTTTCTTT. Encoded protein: CASSHRYYTEAFF.

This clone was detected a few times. The CDR3 bases are TGTGCCAGCAGTGCCGGGGTCCTAAGCTCCTACGAGCAGTACTTC. Its translation: CASSAGVLSSYEQYF. The chain has TRBV25-1 and TRBJ2-7, with D tentatively TRBD2 (5 bases). CDR3 size: 15 residues. Germline-derived CDR1 and CDR2 are MGHDK and SYGVNS. V was shortened by 4 bases and J by 0 bases, with 13 bases between the two germline ends.

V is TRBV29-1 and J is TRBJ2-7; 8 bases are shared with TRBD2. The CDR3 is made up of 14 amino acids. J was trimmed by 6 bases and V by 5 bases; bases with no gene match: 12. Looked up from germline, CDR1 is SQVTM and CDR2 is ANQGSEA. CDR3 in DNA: TGCAGCGTTACTCGGACGGGAGGGGTTGCCGAGCAGTACTTC. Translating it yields CSVTRTGGVAEQYF.

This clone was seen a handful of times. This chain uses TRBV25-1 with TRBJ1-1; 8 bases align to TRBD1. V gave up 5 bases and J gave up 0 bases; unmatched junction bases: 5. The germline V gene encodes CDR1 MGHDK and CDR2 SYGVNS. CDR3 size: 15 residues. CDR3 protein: CASSRGQELNTEAFF. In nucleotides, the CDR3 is TGTGCCAGCAGTCGGGGACAGGAGTTGAACACTGAAGCTTTCTTT.

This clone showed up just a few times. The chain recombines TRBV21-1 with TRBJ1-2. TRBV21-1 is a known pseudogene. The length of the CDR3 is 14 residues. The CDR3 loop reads CARGGDTDASGYTF. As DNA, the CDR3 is TGTGCCAGGGGGGGGGACACAGATGCAAGCGGCTACACCTTC.

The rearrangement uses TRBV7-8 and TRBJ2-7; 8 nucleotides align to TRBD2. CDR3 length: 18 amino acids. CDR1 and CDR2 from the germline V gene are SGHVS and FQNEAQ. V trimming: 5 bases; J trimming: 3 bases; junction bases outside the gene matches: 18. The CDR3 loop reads CASSPRREVGRGYYEQYF. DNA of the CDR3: TGTGCCAGCAGCCCCCGGCGGGAGGTGGGCAGGGGATACTACGAGCAGTACTTC.

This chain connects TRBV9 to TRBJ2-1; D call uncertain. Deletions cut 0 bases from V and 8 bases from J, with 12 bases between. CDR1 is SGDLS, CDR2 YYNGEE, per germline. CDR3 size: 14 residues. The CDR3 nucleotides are TGTGCCAGCAGCGTAGGGCTAGGTACGGATGAGCAGTTCTTC. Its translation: CASSVGLGTDEQFF.

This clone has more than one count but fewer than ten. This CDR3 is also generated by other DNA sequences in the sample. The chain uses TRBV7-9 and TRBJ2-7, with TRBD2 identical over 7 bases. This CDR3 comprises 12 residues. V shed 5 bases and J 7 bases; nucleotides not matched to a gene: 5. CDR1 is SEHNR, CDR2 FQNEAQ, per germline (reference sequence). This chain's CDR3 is CASSPLGGEQYF. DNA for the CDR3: TGTGCCAGCAGCCCACTCGGGGGGGAGCAGTACTTC.

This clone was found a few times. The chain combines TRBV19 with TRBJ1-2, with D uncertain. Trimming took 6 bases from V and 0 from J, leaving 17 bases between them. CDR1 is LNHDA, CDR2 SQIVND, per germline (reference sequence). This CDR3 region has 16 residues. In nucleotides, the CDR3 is TGTGCCAGTAGACCCTTCGGAGGGATCACTAACTATGGCTACACCTTC. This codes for CASRPFGGITNYGYTF.

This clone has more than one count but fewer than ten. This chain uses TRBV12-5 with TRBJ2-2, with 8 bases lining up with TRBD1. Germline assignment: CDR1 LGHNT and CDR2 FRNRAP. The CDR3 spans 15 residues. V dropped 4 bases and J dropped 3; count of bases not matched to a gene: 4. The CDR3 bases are TGTGCTAGTGGTTCCGGACAGGGCCACACCGGGGAGCTGTTTTTT. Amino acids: CASGSGQGHTGELFF.

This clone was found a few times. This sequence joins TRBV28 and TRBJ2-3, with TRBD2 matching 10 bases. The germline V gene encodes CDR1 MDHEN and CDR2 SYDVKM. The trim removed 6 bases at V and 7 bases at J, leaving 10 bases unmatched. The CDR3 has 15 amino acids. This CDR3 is CASRAAGGTQNTQYF. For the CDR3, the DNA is TGTGCCAGCAGAGCAGCGGGAGGGACACAGAATACGCAGTATTTT.

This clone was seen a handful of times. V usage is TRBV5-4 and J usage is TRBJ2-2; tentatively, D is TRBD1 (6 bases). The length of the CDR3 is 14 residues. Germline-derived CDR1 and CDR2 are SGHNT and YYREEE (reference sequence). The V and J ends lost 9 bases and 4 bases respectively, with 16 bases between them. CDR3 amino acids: CAILEQGVTGELFF. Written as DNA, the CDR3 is TGTGCCATCCTCGAACAGGGCGTCACCGGGGAGCTGTTTTTT.

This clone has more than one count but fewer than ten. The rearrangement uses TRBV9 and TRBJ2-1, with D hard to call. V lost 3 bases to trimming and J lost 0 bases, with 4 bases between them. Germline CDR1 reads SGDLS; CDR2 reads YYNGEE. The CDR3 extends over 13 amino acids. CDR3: CASSASSYNEQFF. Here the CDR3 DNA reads TGTGCCAGCAGCGCCAGCTCCTACAATGAGCAGTTCTTC.

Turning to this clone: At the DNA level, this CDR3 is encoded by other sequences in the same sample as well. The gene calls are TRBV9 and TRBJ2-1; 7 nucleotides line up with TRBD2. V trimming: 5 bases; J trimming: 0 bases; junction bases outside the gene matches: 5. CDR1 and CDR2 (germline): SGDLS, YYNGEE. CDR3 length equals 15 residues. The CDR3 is CASSPSGSSYNEQFF. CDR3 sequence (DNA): TGTGCCAGCAGTCCTAGCGGAAGCTCCTACAATGAGCAGTTCTTC.

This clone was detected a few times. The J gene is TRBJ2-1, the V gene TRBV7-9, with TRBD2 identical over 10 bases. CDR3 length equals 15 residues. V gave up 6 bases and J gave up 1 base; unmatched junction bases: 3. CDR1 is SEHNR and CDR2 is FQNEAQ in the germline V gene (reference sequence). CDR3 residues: CASRRSGGSYNEQFF. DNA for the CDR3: TGTGCCAGCAGGCGTAGCGGGGGGTCCTACAATGAGCAGTTCTTC.

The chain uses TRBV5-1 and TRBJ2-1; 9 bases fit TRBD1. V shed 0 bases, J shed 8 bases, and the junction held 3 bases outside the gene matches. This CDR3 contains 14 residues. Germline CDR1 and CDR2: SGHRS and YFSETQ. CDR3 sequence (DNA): TGCGCCAGCAGCTTGGAACAGGGGGCTGATGAGCAGTTCTTC. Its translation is CASSLEQGADEQFF.

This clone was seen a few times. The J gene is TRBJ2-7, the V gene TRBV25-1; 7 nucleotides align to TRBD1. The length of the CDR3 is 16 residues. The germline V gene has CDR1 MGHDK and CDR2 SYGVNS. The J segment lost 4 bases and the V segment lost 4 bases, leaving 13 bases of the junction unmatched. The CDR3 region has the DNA TGTGCCAGCAGTGGCTCGGGACAGCGAAAGTGGTACGAGCAGTACTTC. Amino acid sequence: CASSGSGQRKWYEQYF.

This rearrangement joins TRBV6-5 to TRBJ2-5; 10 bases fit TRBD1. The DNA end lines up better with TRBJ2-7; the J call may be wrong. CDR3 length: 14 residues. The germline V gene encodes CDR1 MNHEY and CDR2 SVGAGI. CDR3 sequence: CASSGTGATYEQYF. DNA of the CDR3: TGTGCCAGCAGCGGGACAGGGGCGACCTACGAGCAGTACTTC.

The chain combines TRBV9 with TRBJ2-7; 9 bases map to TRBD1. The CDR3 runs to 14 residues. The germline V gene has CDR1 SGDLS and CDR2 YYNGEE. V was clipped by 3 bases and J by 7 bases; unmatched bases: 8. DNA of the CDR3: TGTGCCAGCAGCGGGCAAGGACAGGGGCGAGAGCAGTACTTC. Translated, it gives CASSGQGQGREQYF. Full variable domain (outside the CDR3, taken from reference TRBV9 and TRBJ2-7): DSGVTQTPKHLITATGQRVTLRCSPRSGDLSVYWYQQSLDQGLQFLIQYYNGEERAKGNILERFSAQQFPDLHSELNLSSLELGDSALYFCASSGQGQGREQYFGPGTRLTVT.

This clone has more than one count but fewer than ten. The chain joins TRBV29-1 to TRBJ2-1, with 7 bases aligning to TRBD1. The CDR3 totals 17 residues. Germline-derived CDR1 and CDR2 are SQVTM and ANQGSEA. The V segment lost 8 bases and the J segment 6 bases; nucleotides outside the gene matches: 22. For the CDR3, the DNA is TGCAGCATCCGGACTGCGACAGGGAATTTGAATACCAATGAGCAGTTCTTC. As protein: CSIRTATGNLNTNEQFF.

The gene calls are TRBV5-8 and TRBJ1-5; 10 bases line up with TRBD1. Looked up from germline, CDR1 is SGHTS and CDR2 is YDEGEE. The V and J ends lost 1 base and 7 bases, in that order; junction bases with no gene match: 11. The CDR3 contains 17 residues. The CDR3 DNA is TGTGCCAGCAGCTTGTATGGTCACCGGGACAGGGGACAGCCCCAGCATTTT. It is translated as CASSLYGHRDRGQPQHF.

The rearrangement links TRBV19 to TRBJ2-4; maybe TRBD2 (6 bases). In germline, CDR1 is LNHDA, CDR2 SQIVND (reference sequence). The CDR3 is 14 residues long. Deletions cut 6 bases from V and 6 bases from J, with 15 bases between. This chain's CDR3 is CASRSDGGVNIQYF. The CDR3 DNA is TGTGCCAGTAGGAGCGATGGAGGGGTAAACATTCAGTACTTC.

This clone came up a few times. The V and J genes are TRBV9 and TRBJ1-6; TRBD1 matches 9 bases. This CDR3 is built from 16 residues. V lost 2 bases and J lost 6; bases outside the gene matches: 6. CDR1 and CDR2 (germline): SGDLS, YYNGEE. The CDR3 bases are TGTGCCAGCAGCGTGGGACAGGGAACTTCTAATTCACCCCTCCACTTT. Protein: CASSVGQGTSNSPLHF.

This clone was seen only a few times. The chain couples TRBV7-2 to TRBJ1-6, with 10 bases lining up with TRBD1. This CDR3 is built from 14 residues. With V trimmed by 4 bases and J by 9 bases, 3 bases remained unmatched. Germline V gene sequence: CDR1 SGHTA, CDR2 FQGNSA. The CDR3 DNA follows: TGTGCCAGCAGCTCCTGGGACAGGGGTTCACCCCTCCACTTT. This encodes CASSSWDRGSPLHF.

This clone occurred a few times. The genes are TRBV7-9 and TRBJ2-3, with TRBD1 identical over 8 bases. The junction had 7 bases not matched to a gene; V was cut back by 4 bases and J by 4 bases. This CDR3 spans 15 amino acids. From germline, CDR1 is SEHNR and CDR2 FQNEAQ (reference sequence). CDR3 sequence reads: CASSSRTGPADTQYF. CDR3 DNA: TGTGCCAGCAGCTCCAGGACAGGGCCTGCAGATACGCAGTATTTT.

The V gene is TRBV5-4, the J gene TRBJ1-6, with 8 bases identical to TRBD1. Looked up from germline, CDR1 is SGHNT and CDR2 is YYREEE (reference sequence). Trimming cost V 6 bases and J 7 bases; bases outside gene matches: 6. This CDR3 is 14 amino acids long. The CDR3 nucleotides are TGTGCCAGCAAGGGACAGGAGAAGAATTCACCCCTCCACTTT. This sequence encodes CASKGQEKNSPLHF.

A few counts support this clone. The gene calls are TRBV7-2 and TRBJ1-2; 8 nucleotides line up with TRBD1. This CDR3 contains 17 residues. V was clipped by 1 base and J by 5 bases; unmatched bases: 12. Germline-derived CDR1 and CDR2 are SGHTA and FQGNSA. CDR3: CASSLVDRDIQSYGYTF. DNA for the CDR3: TGTGCCAGCAGCTTAGTGGACAGGGACATCCAATCTTATGGCTACACCTTC.

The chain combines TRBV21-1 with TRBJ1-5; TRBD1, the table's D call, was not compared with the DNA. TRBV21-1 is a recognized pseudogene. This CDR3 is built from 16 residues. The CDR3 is CASSKAQTGMGQPQHF. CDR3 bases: TGTGCCAGCAGCAAAGCCCAAACAGGGATGGGTCAGCCCCAGCATTTT.

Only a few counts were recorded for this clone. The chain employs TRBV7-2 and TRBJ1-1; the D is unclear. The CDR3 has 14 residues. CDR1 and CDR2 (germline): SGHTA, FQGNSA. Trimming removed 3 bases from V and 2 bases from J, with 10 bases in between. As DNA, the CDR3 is TGTGCCAGCAGCTTTGGAGGGCTTAACACTGAAGCTTTCTTT. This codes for CASSFGGLNTEAFF.